This T cell receptor (beta chain) derives from a study of T cell changes during pregnancy in multiple sclerosis. The CDR3 extends over 17 amino acids. J was trimmed by 5 bases and V by 4 bases; bases with no gene match: 14. Germline CDR1 is KGHSH and CDR2 is LQKENI. Measured with immunoSEQ multiplex PCR; TCRdb has only the in-frame clones, and not every one. The sample shows about 52,000 clones, 85% to 95% of them seen only once. This clonotype was obtained from a female donor with multiple sclerosis, enrolled in a pregnancy study. This chain uses TRBV18 with TRBJ2-1; 7 positions match TRBD1. This material consisted of CD4+ T cells from peripheral blood mononuclear cells, taken in the third trimester of pregnancy. CDR3 DNA sequence: TGTGCCAGCTCACTTTCGACCGGAACAGGGGCCAACAATGAGCAGTTCTTC. Protein product: CASSLSTGTGANNEQFF.